These T cell receptor beta chains were read from a single sample in a study of cytomegalovirus exposure and HLA in healthy donors. Data came from immunoSEQ multiplex PCR; TCRdb stores just in-frame clones and leaves some out. Here the sample spans more than 100,000 clones, roughly three fifths being singletons. The sample taken for sequencing was PBMCs. The origin of the receptors is a man aged 18 to 29 in good health and CMV-seronegative. The CDR3 runs from the conserved cysteine through the conserved F or W. The D gene is left open where the match is weak. Only some rows state a clone size, as once, few, many or a class for expanded clones.

size	J	D	V	CDR3	DNA
once	TRBJ1-5	NA	TRBV28	CASSSTGPQHF	TGTGCCAGCAGTTCTACAGGGCCCCAGCATTTT
NA	TRBJ1-4	NA	TRBV7-9	CSSSGNSAGDEKLFF	TGTTCCAGCAGCGGAAACAGTGCGGGAGATGAAAAACTGTTTTTT
NA	TRBJ2-7	TRBD2	TRBV11-2	CASSPRTSGRPSYEQYF	TGTGCCAGCAGCCCCCGGACTAGCGGGAGGCCCTCCTACGAGCAGTACTTC
NA	TRBJ1-1	NA	TRBV11-2	CASSLKGGWRRWSTEAFF	TGTGCCAGCAGCTTAAAAGGGGGATGGCGACGTTGGAGCACTGAAGCTTTCTTT
once	TRBJ2-7	NA	TRBV14	CASSQERLWDEQYF	TGTGCCAGCAGCCAAGAGAGGCTCTGGGACGAGCAGTACTTC
NA	TRBJ1-2	NA	TRBV30	CAWSPQVGYTF	TGTGCCTGGAGCCCCCAGGTTGGCTACACCTTC
NA	TRBJ2-3	TRBD2	TRBV30	CAWSVGLAGGPLSTDTQYF	TGTGCCTGGAGTGTAGGTCTAGCGGGGGGACCTCTCAGCACAGATACGCAGTATTTT
NA	TRBJ1-2	NA	TRBV6-5	CATHWDFDYGYTF	TGTGCCACTCACTGGGACTTCGACTATGGCTACACCTTC
NA	TRBJ1-1	TRBD1	TRBV5-4	CASSLDNRGFAEAFF	TGTGCCAGCAGCTTGGATAACAGGGGTTTCGCTGAAGCTTTCTTT
NA	TRBJ2-7	NA	TRBV30	CAWSVWTSGVEQYF	TGTGCCTGGAGTGTATGGACGTCCGGGGTCGAGCAGTACTTC
NA	TRBJ1-2	NA	TRBV7-9	CASSPPTVTHYGYTF	TGTGCCAGCAGCCCGCCGACAGTGACCCACTATGGCTACACCTTC
NA	TRBJ1-1	NA	TRBV7-2	CASSLSPVNTEAFF	TGTGCCAGCAGCTTATCTCCTGTGAACACTGAAGCTTTCTTT
NA	TRBJ2-5	TRBD2	TRBV4-2	CASSQDSKTSGAIQETQYF	TGTGCCAGCAGCCAAGATTCCAAGACTAGCGGGGCCATCCAAGAGACCCAGTACTTC
NA	TRBJ2-7	TRBD1	TRBV5-1	CASSLAGTGVDEQYF	TGCGCCAGCAGCTTGGCCGGGACAGGGGTCGACGAGCAGTACTTC
NA	TRBJ2-7	TRBD2	TRBV9	CASSVERRPPSGRPAGGSSYEQYF	TGTGCCAGCAGCGTAGAGCGACGCCCCCCCTCGGGACGGCCAGCGGGAGGCTCCTCCTACGAGCAGTACTTC
NA	TRBJ1-5	NA	TRBV2	CASTRTRNSNQPQHF	TGTGCCAGCACTCGGACAAGGAATAGCAATCAGCCCCAGCATTTT
NA	TRBJ2-7	NA	TRBV27	CASSPYRSYEQYF	TGTGCCAGCAGCCCCTACAGGTCCTACGAGCAGTACTTC
NA	TRBJ2-1	TRBD2	TRBV9	CASSVGAGGPRDNEQFF	TGTGCCAGCAGCGTCGGAGCGGGAGGGCCTCGAGACAATGAGCAGTTCTTC
NA	TRBJ2-3	TRBD1	TRBV4-1	CASSQGQGDTQYF	TGCGCCAGCAGCCAAGGACAGGGGGATACGCAGTATTTT
few	TRBJ1-1	NA	TRBV11-3	CASSQGQNTEAFF	TGTGCCAGCAGCCAAGGACAGAACACTGAAGCTTTCTTT
NA	TRBJ2-1	NA	TRBV30	CAWSRVTPYNEQFF	TGTGCCTGGAGTCGAGTTACCCCCTACAATGAGCAGTTCTTC
NA	TRBJ1-5	TRBD1	TRBV7-2	CASSPDRNQPQHF	TGTGCCAGCAGCCCGGACAGGAATCAGCCCCAGCATTTT
NA	TRBJ1-4	TRBD1	TRBV5-4	CASSLESQGAVEKLFF	TGTGCCAGCAGCTTGGAATCCCAGGGGGCAGTTGAAAAACTGTTTTTT
NA	TRBJ1-1	TRBD1	TRBV20-1	CSARKDRESFF	TGCAGTGCTAGAAAGGACAGGGAGTCTTTCTTT
NA	TRBJ1-1	NA	TRBV15	CATSRDRSNTEAFF	TGTGCCACCAGCAGAGACAGGTCCAACACTGAAGCTTTCTTT
NA	TRBJ1-5	TRBD1	TRBV11-2	CASSLGGQSNQPQHF	TGTGCCAGCAGCTTAGGGGGACAGAGCAATCAGCCCCAGCATTTT
NA	TRBJ1-2	NA	TRBV28	CASSLGSGSLVTGYTF	TGTGCCAGCAGTTTAGGTAGCGGCAGTCTCGTAACAGGCTACACCTTC
NA	TRBJ2-7	TRBD2	TRBV9	CASSVGGGVQGYEQYF	TGTGCCAGCAGCGTAGGTGGGGGGGTCCAAGGCTACGAGCAGTACTTC
few	TRBJ2-2	TRBD2	TRBV10-3	CAISRGAGELFF	TGTGCCATTTCACGGGGGGCCGGGGAGCTGTTTTTT
NA	TRBJ2-7	NA	TRBV7-8	CASSPRYLQDTYEQYF	TGTGCCAGCAGCCCACGCTACTTGCAGGATACCTACGAGCAGTACTTC
few	TRBJ1-2	TRBD1	TRBV6-5	CASSYSIRTGPYGYTF	TGTGCCAGCAGTTACTCCATTAGGACAGGGCCATATGGCTACACCTTC
NA	TRBJ1-2	NA	TRBV6-5	CASSYSGTFYGYTF	TGTGCCAGCAGTTACTCGGGGACATTCTATGGCTACACCTTC
NA	TRBJ2-7	TRBD2	TRBV28	CASSPAGLAGPYEQYF	TGTGCCAGCAGCCCAGCGGGACTAGCGGGGCCCTACGAGCAGTACTTC
few	TRBJ1-2	NA	TRBV20-1	CSARETGRYTF	TGCAGTGCTAGGGAGACAGGACGCTACACCTTC
NA	TRBJ2-2	NA	TRBV27	CASGFQGTNTGELFF	TGTGCCAGCGGATTTCAGGGGACGAACACCGGGGAGCTGTTTTTT
few	TRBJ2-1	NA	TRBV21-1	CASSCPPGGPVDEQFF	TGTGCCAGCAGTTGCCCCCCGGGAGGGCCCGTCGATGAGCAGTTCTTC